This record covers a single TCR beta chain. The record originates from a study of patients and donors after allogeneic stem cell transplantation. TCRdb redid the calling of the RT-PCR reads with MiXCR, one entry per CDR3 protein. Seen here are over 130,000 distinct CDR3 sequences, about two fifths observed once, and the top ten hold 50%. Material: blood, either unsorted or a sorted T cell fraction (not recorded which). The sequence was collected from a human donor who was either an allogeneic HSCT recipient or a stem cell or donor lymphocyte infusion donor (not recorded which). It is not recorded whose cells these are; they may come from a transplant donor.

CDR3 bases: TGCGCCAGCAGCCCCAACCTTGGGGGAGAGGGCTACACCTTC. Protein: CASSPNLGGEGYTF. This sequence joins TRBV5-1 and TRBJ1-2; D might be TRBD1 (5 bases). The ends were cut back, 4 bases at V and 8 bases at J, with 18 bases in the middle. This CDR3 has 14 amino acids. Germline CDR1 reads SGHRS; CDR2 reads YFSETQ. The variable domain in full, with the rest retrieved from reference TRBV5-1 and TRBJ1-2, is KAGVTQTPRYLIKTRGQQVTLSCSPISGHRSVSWYQQTPGQGLQFLFEYFSETQRNKGNFPGRFSGRQFSNSRSEMNVSTLELGDSALYLCASSPNLGGEGYTFGSGTRLTVV.